These T cell receptor beta chains were read from a single sample in a study of cytomegalovirus exposure and HLA in healthy donors. TCRdb's table, derived via immunoSEQ multiplex PCR, lists solely in-frame clones and lacks some. The sample yields more than 85,000 clones, less than 80% seen once. The specimen sequenced was PBMCs. The source is a man aged 40-49 years in good health and CMV-seronegative. CDR3s include the opening cysteine and the closing phenylalanine or tryptophan. D genes are given only for firm matches. A clone size is listed for some rows: how often the clone was seen (once, few, many), or a class if it is expanded.

.	TRBV28	.	TRBJ1-5	CATTLKGNQPQHF	TGTGCCACGACACTGAAAGGCAATCAGCCCCAGCATTTT
.	TRBV14	.	TRBJ2-3	CASSQDPGYTDTQYF	TGTGCCAGCAGCCAAGACCCAGGTTACACAGATACGCAGTATTTT
once	TRBV6-5	.	TRBJ1-6	CASSSNSEDSPLHF	TGTGCCAGCAGTTCCAATTCAGAGGATTCACCCCTCCACTTT
.	TRBV28	TRBD1	TRBJ2-1	CASSPRGTGGGNEQFF	TGTGCCAGCAGTCCGCGTGGGACAGGGGGCGGGAATGAGCAGTTCTTC
.	TRBV5-1	.	TRBJ1-2	CASKNLLENYGYTF	TGCGCCAGCAAAAACCTTCTAGAGAACTATGGCTACACCTTC
few	TRBV6-5	TRBD2	TRBJ2-2	CASSKGLAGSGELFF	TGTGCCAGCAGTAAGGGACTAGCGGGATCCGGGGAGCTGTTTTTT
.	TRBV10-2	TRBD2	TRBJ2-4	CASSEGLREECYF	TGCGCCAGCAGTGAGGGGCTGCGGGAGGAGTGTTACTTC
.	TRBV11-2	TRBD2	TRBJ2-1	CASSPSPSGLGSEQFF	TGTGCCAGCAGCCCCTCTCCTAGCGGGTTGGGAAGTGAGCAGTTCTTC
.	TRBV28	.	TRBJ2-1	CASSFYNEQFF	TGTGCCAGCAGCTTCTACAATGAGCAGTTCTTC
.	TRBV2	.	TRBJ1-2	CASSEAQGLGYTF	TGTGCCAGCAGTGAAGCGCAGGGCCTCGGCTACACCTTC
.	TRBV29-1	TRBD1	TRBJ1-2	CSVVTGDGYTF	TGCAGCGTTGTGACAGGGGATGGCTACACCTTC
.	TRBV27	TRBD2	TRBJ2-3	CASSETSGSSDTQYF	TGTGCCAGCAGTGAGACTAGCGGGAGCTCAGATACGCAGTATTTT
.	TRBV5-1	TRBD2	TRBJ2-2	CASSLAGGRTGELFF	TGCGCCAGCAGCTTAGCGGGAGGACGAACCGGGGAGCTGTTTTTT
.	TRBV9	TRBD1	TRBJ2-7	CASSERDRVVHEQYF	TGTGCCAGCAGCGAACGGGACAGGGTCGTGCACGAGCAGTACTTC
.	TRBV19	.	TRBJ2-3	CASSTLSGLSTDTQYF	TGTGCCAGTAGTACCCTATCGGGACTCAGCACAGATACGCAGTATTTT
.	TRBV28	.	TRBJ2-7	CASKGSGDLSYEQYF	TGTGCCAGCAAAGGGTCAGGGGATTTGTCCTACGAGCAGTACTTC
.	TRBV5-4	TRBD1	TRBJ2-1	CASSLRQGAKFF	TGTGCCAGCAGCTTGCGACAGGGGGCTAAGTTCTTC
.	TRBV2	TRBD1	TRBJ1-4	CASSVGTAHAREKLFF	TGTGCCAGCAGTGTAGGGACAGCGCACGCAAGGGAAAAACTGTTTTTT
.	TRBV4-1	TRBD2	TRBJ2-1	CASSQDWAGVYEQFF	TGCGCCAGCAGCCAAGATTGGGCGGGAGTCTATGAGCAGTTCTTC
.	TRBV9	.	TRBJ2-1	CASGTPLYNEQFF	TGTGCCAGCGGCACCCCGCTCTACAATGAGCAGTTCTTC
.	TRBV9	.	TRBJ2-3	CASSVEAGRGTDTQYF	TGTGCCAGCAGCGTAGAAGCGGGCAGAGGTACAGATACGCAGTATTTT
.	TRBV6-1	.	TRBJ2-5	CASSEDSGPGTQYF	TGTGCCAGCAGTGAAGACAGCGGCCCGGGGACCCAGTACTTC
.	TRBV7-6	TRBD2	TRBJ2-1	CASSMEREGYNEQFF	TGTGCCAGCAGCATGGAGCGGGAGGGTTACAATGAGCAGTTCTTC
.	TRBV7-3	TRBD2	TRBJ2-2	CASSPIPTSGGTNTGELFF	TGTGCCAGCAGCCCGATCCCGACTAGCGGGGGGACGAACACCGGGGAGCTGTTTTTT
.	TRBV11-2	TRBD2	TRBJ2-1	CASSSIAGRHNEQFF	TGTGCCAGCAGCTCCATAGCGGGACGACACAATGAGCAGTTCTTC
once	TRBV19	.	TRBJ2-3	CASSLIQGSADTQYF	TGTGCCAGTAGTCTTATTCAGGGATCCGCAGATACGCAGTATTTT
few	TRBV5-1	TRBD2	TRBJ2-5	CASSPLAGGGETQYF	TGCGCCAGCAGCCCACTAGCGGGAGGAGGCGAGACCCAGTACTTC
.	TRBV18	.	TRBJ1-1	CASSPGNTEAFF	TGTGCCAGCTCACCCGGGAACACTGAAGCTTTCTTT
once	TRBV14	.	TRBJ1-4	CASSQAGYEKLFF	TGTGCCAGCAGCCAAGCGGGGTATGAAAAACTGTTTTTT
.	TRBV9	TRBD1	TRBJ2-7	CASSPSGTVTYEQYF	TGTGCCAGCAGTCCTTCCGGGACAGTAACCTACGAGCAGTACTTC
.	TRBV5-1	.	TRBJ1-1	CASSGDGQMNTEAFF	TGCGCCAGCAGCGGAGACGGACAGATGAACACTGAAGCTTTCTTT
.	TRBV5-1	TRBD1	TRBJ2-7	CASSPGTGPYEQYF	TGCGCCAGCAGTCCCGGGACAGGACCCTACGAGCAGTACTTC
.	TRBV4-3	.	TRBJ1-2	CASSHDPQALYTF	TGCGCCAGCAGCCATGACCCCCAGGCCCTCTACACCTTC
few	TRBV19	.	TRBJ2-2	CASSIVASNTGELFF	TGTGCCAGTAGTATTGTAGCGTCTAACACCGGGGAGCTGTTTTTT
few	TRBV27	.	TRBJ2-5	CASSLSLVETQYF	TGTGCCAGCAGTTTATCCCTAGTTGAGACCCAGTACTTC
.	TRBV11-3	TRBD2	TRBJ2-1	CASSSGGEGNEQFF	TGTGCCAGCAGCTCCGGGGGGGAGGGCAATGAGCAGTTCTTC
once	TRBV7-3	TRBD2	TRBJ2-2	CASSLMTSGGPNTGELFF	TGTGCCAGCAGTCTTATGACTAGCGGGGGGCCGAACACCGGGGAGCTGTTTTTT
.	TRBV9	TRBD1	TRBJ1-2	CASEDSGTAYGYTF	TGTGCCAGCGAAGATTCCGGGACAGCCTATGGCTACACCTTC
once	TRBV28	.	TRBJ1-1	CASSSGGRAEAFF	TGTGCCAGCAGTTCAGGCGGGAGGGCTGAAGCTTTCTTT
.	TRBV5-1	TRBD2	TRBJ2-1	CASSLRSGSYNEQFF	TGCGCCAGCAGCTTGAGGAGCGGGAGCTACAATGAGCAGTTCTTC
.	TRBV2	TRBD2	TRBJ2-3	CASSALAGSTDTQYF	TGTGCCAGCAGTGCACTAGCGGGGAGCACAGATACGCAGTATTTT
.	TRBV19	TRBD1	TRBJ1-2	CASSTAGGGYYGYTF	TGTGCCAGTAGTACGGCAGGGGGCGGATACTATGGCTACACCTTC
few	TRBV2	TRBD1	TRBJ2-7	CASTRGSGTGVYYEQYF	TGTGCCAGCACCCGAGGTAGTGGGACAGGGGTTTACTACGAGCAGTACTTC
.	TRBV27	.	TRBJ1-1	CASSLGRGSEAFF	TGTGCCAGCAGTTTAGGCAGGGGTTCTGAAGCTTTCTTT
.	TRBV10-3	TRBD2	TRBJ2-5	CAISERGTSGKETQYF	TGTGCCATCAGTGAGCGGGGGACTAGCGGCAAAGAGACCCAGTACTTC
.	TRBV6-4	.	TRBJ2-3	CARRDTQYF	TGTGCCAGGAGAGATACGCAGTATTTT
.	TRBV4-2	.	TRBJ1-4	CASSQDRVGKLFF	TGTGCCAGCAGCCAAGATAGAGTCGGAAAACTGTTTTTT
.	TRBV19	TRBD1	TRBJ1-1	CASSMNRGLVTEAFF	TGTGCCAGTAGTATGAACAGGGGGCTAGTCACTGAAGCTTTCTTT
.	TRBV7-2	TRBD2	TRBJ2-3	CASSLRTSGGTSTDTQYF	TGTGCCAGCAGCCTTCGGACTAGCGGGGGAACTAGCACAGATACGCAGTATTTT
.	TRBV27	TRBD1	TRBJ1-6	CASTQDRAKGVFHF	TGTGCCAGCACCCAGGACAGGGCCAAGGGGGTTTTCCACTTT
.	TRBV5-5	.	TRBJ2-7	CASSQGTGPYEQYF	TGTGCCAGCAGCCAGGGAACAGGGCCCTACGAGCAGTACTTC
.	TRBV28	.	TRBJ2-6	CASSLGGNGANVLTF	TGTGCCAGCAGTTTAGGGGGGAACGGGGCCAACGTCCTGACTTTC
.	TRBV6-1	TRBD1	TRBJ1-1	CASSWTGWTEAFF	TGTGCCAGCAGTTGGACAGGCTGGACTGAAGCTTTCTTT
few	TRBV27	.	TRBJ1-4	CASSSWTTTNEKLFF	TGTGCCAGCAGTTCGTGGACAACAACTAATGAAAAACTGTTTTTT
.	TRBV6-1	.	TRBJ2-1	CASSWDIRDYNEQFF	TGTGCCAGCAGTTGGGACATCCGAGACTACAATGAGCAGTTCTTC